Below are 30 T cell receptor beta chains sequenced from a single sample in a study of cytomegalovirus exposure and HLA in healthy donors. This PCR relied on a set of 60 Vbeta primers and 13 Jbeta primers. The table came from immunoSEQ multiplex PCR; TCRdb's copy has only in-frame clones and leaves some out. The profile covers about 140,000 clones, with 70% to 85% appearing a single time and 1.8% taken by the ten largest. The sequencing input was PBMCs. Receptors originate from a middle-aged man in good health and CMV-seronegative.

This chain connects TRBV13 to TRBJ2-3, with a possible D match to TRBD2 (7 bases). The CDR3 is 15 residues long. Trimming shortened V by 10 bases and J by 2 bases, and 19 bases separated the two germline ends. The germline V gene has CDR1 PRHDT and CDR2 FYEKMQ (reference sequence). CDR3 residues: CAIPLTGGHTDTQYF. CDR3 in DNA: TGTGCCATCCCTCTCACGGGGGGACACACAGATACGCAGTATTTT.

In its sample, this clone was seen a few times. CDR3 coding DNA: TGTGCCAGCAGCTCAGCAGGTGAAGCTTTCTTT. This codes for CASSSAGEAFF. The rearrangement joins TRBV6-6 to TRBJ1-1; unclear D gene. This CDR3 has 11 amino acids. V was trimmed by 6 bases and J by 7 bases, leaving 9 bases between them. Germline assignment: CDR1 MNHNY and CDR2 SVGAGI (reference sequence).

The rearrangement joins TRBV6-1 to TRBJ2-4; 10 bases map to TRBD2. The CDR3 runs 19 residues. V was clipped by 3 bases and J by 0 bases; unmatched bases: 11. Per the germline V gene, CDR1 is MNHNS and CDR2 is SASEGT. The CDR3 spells CASSDPGLARALAKNIQYF. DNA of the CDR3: TGTGCCAGCAGTGACCCGGGACTAGCGCGAGCTCTAGCCAAAAACATTCAGTACTTC.

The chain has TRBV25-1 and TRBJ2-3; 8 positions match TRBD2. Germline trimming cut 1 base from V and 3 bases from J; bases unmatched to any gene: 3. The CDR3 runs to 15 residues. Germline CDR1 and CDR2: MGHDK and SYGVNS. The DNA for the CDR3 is TGTGCCAGCAGTGAATTCGGGGGGGGGACAGATACGCAGTATTTT. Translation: CASSEFGGGTDTQYF.

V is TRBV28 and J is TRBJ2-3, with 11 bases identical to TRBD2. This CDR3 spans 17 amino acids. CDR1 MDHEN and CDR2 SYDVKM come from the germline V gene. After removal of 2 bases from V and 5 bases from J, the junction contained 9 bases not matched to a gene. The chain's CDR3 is CASSLGQTSGKGDTQYF. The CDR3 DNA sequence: TGTGCCAGCAGTTTAGGGCAGACTAGCGGGAAGGGAGATACGCAGTATTTT. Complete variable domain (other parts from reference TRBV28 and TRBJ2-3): DVKVTQSSRYLVKRTGEKVFLECVQDMDHENMFWYRQDPGLGLRLIYFSYDVKMKEKGDIPEGYSVSREKKERFSLILESASTNQTSMYLCASSLGQTSGKGDTQYFGPGTRLTVL.

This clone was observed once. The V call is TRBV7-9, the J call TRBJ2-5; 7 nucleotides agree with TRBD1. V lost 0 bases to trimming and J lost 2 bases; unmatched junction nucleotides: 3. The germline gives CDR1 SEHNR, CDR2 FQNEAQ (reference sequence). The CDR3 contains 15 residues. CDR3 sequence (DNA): TGTGCCAGCAGCTTAGCCGGGACAGCACAAGAGACCCAGTACTTC. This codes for CASSLAGTAQETQYF.

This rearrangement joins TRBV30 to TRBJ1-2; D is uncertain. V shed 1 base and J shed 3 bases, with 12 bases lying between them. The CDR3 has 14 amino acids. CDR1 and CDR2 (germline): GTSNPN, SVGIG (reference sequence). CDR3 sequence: CAWSGGMGYYGYTF. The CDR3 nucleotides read TGTGCCTGGAGTGGAGGGATGGGATACTATGGCTACACCTTC. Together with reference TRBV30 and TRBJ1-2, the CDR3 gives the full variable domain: SQTIHQWPATLVQPVGSPLSLECTVEGTSNPNLYWYRQAAGRGLQLLFYSVGIGQISSEVPQNLSASRPQDRQFILSSKKLLLSDSGFYLCAWSGGMGYYGYTFGSGTRLTVV.

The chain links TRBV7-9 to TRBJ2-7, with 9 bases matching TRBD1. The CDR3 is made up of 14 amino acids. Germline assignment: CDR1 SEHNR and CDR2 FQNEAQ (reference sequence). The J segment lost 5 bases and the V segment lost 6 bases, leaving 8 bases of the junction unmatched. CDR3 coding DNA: TGTGCCAGCAGTCACCGGGACAGGGCCCACGAGCAGTACTTC. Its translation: CASSHRDRAHEQYF.

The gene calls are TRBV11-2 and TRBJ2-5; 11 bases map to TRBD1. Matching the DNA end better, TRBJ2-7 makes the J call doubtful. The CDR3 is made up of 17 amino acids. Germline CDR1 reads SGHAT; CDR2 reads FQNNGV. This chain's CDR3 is CASSLRGRTGGPYEQYF. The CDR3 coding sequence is TGTGCCAGCAGCTTACGTGGTCGGACAGGGGGCCCCTACGAGCAGTACTTC.

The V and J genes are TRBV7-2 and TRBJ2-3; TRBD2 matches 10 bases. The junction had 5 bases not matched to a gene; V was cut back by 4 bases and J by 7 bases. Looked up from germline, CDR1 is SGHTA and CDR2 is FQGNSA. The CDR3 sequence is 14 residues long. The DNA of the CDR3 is TGTGCCAGCAGCTCGACTAGCGGGCGTTATACGCAGTATTTT. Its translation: CASSSTSGRYTQYF.

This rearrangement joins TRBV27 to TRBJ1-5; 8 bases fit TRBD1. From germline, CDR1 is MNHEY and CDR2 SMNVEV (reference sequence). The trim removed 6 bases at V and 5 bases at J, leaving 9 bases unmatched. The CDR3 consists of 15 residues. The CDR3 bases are TGTGCCAGCAGCCCAGGACAGGGCCGAGATCAGCCCCAGCATTTT. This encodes CASSPGQGRDQPQHF.

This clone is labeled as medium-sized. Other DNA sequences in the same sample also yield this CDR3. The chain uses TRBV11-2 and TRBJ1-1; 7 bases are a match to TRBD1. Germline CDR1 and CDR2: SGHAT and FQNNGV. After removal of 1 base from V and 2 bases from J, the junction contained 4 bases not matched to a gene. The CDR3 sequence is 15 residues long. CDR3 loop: CASSLAGGLNTEAFF. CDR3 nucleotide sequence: TGTGCCAGCAGCTTAGCAGGGGGACTCAACACTGAAGCTTTCTTT. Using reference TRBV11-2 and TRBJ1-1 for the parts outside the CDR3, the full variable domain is EAGVAQSPRYKIIEKRQSVAFWCNPISGHATLYWYQQILGQGPKLLIQFQNNGVVDDSQLPKDRFSAERLKGVDSTLKIQPAKLEDSAVYLCASSLAGGLNTEAFFGQGTRLTVV.

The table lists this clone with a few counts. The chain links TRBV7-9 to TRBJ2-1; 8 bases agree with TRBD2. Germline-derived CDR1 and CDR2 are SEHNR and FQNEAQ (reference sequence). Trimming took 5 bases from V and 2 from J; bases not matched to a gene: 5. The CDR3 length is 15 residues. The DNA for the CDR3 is TGTGCCAGCAGCGAGCGGGGGAACCCCTACAATGAGCAGTTCTTC. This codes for CASSERGNPYNEQFF. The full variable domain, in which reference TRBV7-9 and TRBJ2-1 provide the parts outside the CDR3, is DTGVSQNPRHKITKRGQNVTFRCDPISEHNRLYWYRQTLGQGPEFLTYFQNEAQLEKSRLLSDRFSAERPKGSFSTLEIQRTEQGDSAMYLCASSERGNPYNEQFFGPGTRLTVL.

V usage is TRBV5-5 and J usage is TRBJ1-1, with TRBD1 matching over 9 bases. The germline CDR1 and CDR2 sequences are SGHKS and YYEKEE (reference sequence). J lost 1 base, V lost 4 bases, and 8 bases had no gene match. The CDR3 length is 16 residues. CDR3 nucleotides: TGTGCCAGCAGCACGGAGCTGACAGGGGGGAACACTGAAGCTTTCTTT. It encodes CASSTELTGGNTEAFF.

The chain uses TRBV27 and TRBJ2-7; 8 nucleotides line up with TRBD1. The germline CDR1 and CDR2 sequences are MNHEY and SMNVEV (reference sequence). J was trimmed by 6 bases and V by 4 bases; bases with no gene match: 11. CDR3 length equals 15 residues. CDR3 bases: TGTGCCAGCAGTTCCTTGGACAGGGAAGGAACCGAGCAGTACTTC. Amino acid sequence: CASSSLDREGTEQYF.

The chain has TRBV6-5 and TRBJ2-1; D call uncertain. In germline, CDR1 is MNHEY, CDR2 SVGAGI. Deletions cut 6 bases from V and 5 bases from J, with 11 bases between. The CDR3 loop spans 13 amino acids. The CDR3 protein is CASSLLSDNEQFF. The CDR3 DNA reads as TGTGCCAGCAGCCTCTTGAGCGACAATGAGCAGTTCTTC.

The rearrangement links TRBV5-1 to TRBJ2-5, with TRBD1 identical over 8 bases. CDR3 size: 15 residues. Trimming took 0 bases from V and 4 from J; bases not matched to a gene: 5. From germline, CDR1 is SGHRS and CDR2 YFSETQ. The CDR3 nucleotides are TGCGCCAGCAGCTTGGGGACAGGGATGGGAGAGACCCAGTACTTC. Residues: CASSLGTGMGETQYF. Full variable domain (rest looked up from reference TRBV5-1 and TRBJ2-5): KAGVTQTPRYLIKTRGQQVTLSCSPISGHRSVSWYQQTPGQGLQFLFEYFSETQRNKGNFPGRFSGRQFSNSRSEMNVSTLELGDSALYLCASSLGTGMGETQYFGPGTRLLVL.

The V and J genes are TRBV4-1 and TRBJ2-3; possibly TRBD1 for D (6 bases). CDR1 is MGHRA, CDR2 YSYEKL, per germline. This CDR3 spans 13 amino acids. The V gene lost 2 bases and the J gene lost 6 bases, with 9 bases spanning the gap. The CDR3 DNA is TGCGCCAGCAGCCAATGGGACACGGATACGCAGTATTTT. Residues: CASSQWDTDTQYF.

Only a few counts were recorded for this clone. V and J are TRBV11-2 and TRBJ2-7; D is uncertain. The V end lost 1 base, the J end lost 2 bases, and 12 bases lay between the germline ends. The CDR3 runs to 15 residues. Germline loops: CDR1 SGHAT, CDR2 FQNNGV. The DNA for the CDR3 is TGTGCCAGCAGCTTAGTTTCCGCGCCTCCCTACGAGCAGTACTTC. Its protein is CASSLVSAPPYEQYF.

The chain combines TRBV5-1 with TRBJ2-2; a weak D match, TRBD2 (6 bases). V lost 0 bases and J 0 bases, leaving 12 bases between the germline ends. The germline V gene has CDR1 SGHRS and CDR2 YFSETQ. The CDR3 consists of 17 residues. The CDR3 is CASSLEGGTSNTGELFF. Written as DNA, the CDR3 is TGCGCCAGCAGCTTGGAAGGAGGGACTTCGAACACCGGGGAGCTGTTTTTT.

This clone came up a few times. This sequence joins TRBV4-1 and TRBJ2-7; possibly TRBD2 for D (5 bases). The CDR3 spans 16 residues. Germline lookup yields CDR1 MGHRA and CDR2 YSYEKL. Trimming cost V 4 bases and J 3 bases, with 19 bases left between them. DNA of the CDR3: TGCGCCAGCAGCCGAGAGGAGGCAGTAACTTTCTACGAGCAGTACTTC. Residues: CASSREEAVTFYEQYF.

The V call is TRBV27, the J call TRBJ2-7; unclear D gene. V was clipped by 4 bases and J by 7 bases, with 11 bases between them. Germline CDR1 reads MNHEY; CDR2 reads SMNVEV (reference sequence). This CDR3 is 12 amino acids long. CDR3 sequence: CASSSGSWEQYF. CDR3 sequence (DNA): TGTGCCAGCAGTTCCGGGTCTTGGGAGCAGTACTTC.

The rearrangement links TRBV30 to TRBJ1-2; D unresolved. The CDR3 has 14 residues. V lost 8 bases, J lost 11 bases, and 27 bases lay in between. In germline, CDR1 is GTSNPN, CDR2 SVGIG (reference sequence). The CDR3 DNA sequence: TGTGCCCGATCTCATGCAGTCTTATCTGCAGGATACACCTTC. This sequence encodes CARSHAVLSAGYTF.

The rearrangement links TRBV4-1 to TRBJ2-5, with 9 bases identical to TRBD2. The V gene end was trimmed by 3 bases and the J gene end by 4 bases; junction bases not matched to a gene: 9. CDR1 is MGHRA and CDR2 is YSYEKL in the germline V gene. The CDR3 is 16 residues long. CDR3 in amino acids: CASSHKVASGAETQYF. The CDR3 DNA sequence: TGCGCCAGCAGCCATAAAGTTGCTAGCGGGGCAGAGACCCAGTACTTC.

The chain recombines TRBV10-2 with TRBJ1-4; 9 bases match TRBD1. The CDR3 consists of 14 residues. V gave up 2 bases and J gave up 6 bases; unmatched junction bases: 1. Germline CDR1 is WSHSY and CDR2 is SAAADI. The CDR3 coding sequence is TGCGCCAGCAGTGAGGGGACAGGGTATGAAAAACTGTTTTTT. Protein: CASSEGTGYEKLFF.

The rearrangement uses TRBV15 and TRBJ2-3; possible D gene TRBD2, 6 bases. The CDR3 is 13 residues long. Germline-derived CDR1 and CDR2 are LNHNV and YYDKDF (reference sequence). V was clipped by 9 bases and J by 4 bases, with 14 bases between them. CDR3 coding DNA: TGTGCCACGAACTCCGGGACTTCAGATACGCAGTATTTT. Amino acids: CATNSGTSDTQYF. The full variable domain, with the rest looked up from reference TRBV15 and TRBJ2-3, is DAMVIQNPRYQVTQFGKPVTLSCSQTLNHNVMYWYQQKSSQAPKLLFHYYDKDFNNEADTPDNFQSRRPNTSFCFLDIRSPGLGDTAMYLCATNSGTSDTQYFGPGTRLTVL.

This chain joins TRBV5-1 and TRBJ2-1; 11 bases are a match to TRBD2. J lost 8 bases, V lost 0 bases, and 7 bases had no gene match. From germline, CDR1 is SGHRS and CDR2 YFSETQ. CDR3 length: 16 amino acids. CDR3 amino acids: CASSLELLAGAHEQFF. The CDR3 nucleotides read TGCGCCAGCAGCTTGGAGCTACTAGCGGGAGCCCATGAGCAGTTCTTC. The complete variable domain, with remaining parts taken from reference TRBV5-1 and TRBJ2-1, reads KAGVTQTPRYLIKTRGQQVTLSCSPISGHRSVSWYQQTPGQGLQFLFEYFSETQRNKGNFPGRFSGRQFSNSRSEMNVSTLELGDSALYLCASSLELLAGAHEQFFGPGTRLTVL.

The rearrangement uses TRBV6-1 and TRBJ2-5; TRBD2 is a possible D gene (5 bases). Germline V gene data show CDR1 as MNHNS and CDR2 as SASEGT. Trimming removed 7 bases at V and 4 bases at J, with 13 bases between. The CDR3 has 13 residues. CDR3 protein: CASNGVSVETQYF. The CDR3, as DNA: TGTGCCAGCAACGGGGTTTCTGTAGAGACCCAGTACTTC.

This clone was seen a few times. The CDR3 region is CASSLGSGGSSYEQYF. CDR3 nucleotide sequence: TGCGCCAGCAGCCTAGGTAGCGGGGGGAGCTCCTACGAGCAGTACTTC. The chain combines TRBV5-1 with TRBJ2-7, with TRBD2 matching over 10 bases. Trimming cost V 4 bases and J 0 bases; bases outside gene matches: 7. The CDR3 length is 16 residues. Per germline, CDR1 SGHRS and CDR2 YFSETQ.

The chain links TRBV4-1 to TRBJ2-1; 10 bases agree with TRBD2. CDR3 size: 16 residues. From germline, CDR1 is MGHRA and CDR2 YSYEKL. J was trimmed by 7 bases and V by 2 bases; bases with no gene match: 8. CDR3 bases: TGCGCCAGCAGCCAACAGAGCGGGGGGGCTTATAATGAGCAGTTCTTC. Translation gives CASSQQSGGAYNEQFF.